This TCR beta chain was found in a study of OX40 agonist ivuxolimab in advanced cancers. Study-level information: Given to patients was ivuxolimab, an agonistic anti-OX40 (CD134) antibody. Past anti-PD-1, anti-PD-L1 or anti-CTLA-4 therapy was accepted, and approximately 40% had received some.

Comment on this clone: Its antigen remains unknown.

CDR1 is MNHEY and CDR2 is SVGAGI in the germline V gene. The CDR3 is made up of 15 amino acids. Losses at the gene ends were 7 bases for V and 3 bases for J; bases not matched to a gene: 7. The protocol was immunoSEQ multiplex PCR, while the TCRdb copy is restricted to in-frame clones and leaves out a portion. This table has more than 50,000 clones, about nine tenths appearing once. Whole-study results and caveats: Both blood CD4+ and CD8+ T cells showed clonal growth by week 6 at 0.1 to 3.0 mg/kg.

The starting material was CD4+ or CD8+ T cells sorted from blood, obtained in a trial of the OX40 agonist ivuxolimab. The origin of this receptor is an adult with an advanced solid tumor such as melanoma, head and neck, liver or kidney cancer. V and J are TRBV6-5 and TRBJ2-3, with 10 nucleotides matching TRBD1. Here the CDR3 DNA reads TGTGCCAGCACCGAACTGGGACAGGGGACAGATACGCAGTATTTT. The encoded protein is CASTELGQGTDTQYF.